A single sample gave rise to the 22 T cell receptor beta chains below, sequenced in a study of blood T cell repertoires in COVID-19. Clones were read by immunoSEQ multiplex PCR, and TCRdb kept only the in-frame ones, dropping some. The sample lists 130,000 to 150,000 clones; roughly three quarters were seen once. Sample: peripheral blood. The receptors here all came from a woman in her 70s with COVID-19, enrolled during active disease.

V and J are TRBV3-1 (or the pseudogene TRBV3-2) and TRBJ1-3; 10 bases align to TRBD1. CDR1 is LGHDT, CDR2 YNNKEL, per germline (reference sequence). The V segment lost 0 bases and the J segment 6 bases; nucleotides outside the gene matches: 11. The CDR3 extends over 18 amino acids. CDR3 coding DNA: TGTGCCAGCAGCCAAGAAATGTCGCGGACAGGGGGACTAAACACCATATATTTT. This sequence encodes CASSQEMSRTGGLNTIYF.

This chain links TRBV5-5 with TRBJ1-5; no clear D gene. Germline assignment: CDR1 SGHKS and CDR2 YYEKEE (reference sequence). The CDR3 is 15 residues long. Trimming cost V 0 bases and J 1 base, with 8 bases left between them. As DNA, the CDR3 is TGTGCCAGCAGCTTGGCCTCACACAGCAATCAGCCCCAGCATTTT. Translating it yields CASSLASHSNQPQHF.

This clone has a handful of counts. V gene TRBV20-1 combines with J gene TRBJ1-2; D perhaps matches TRBD1 (5 bases). V lost 0 bases, J lost 10 bases, and 9 bases lay in between. The CDR3 is 11 amino acids. CDR1 is DFQATT, CDR2 SNEGSKA, per germline (reference sequence). CDR3 nucleotide sequence: TGCAGTGCTAGAGATCAGGGTCCCTACACCTTC. This encodes CSARDQGPYTF.

This clone was picked up a small number of times. This chain connects TRBV27 to TRBJ2-3; 9 nucleotides align to TRBD2. Per germline, CDR1 MNHEY and CDR2 SMNVEV (reference sequence). This CDR3 comprises 18 residues. After removal of 3 bases from V and 0 bases from J, the junction contained 10 bases not matched to a gene. This CDR3 reads CASSFGSVAGASTDTQYF. The DNA for the CDR3 is TGTGCCAGCAGTTTTGGGTCGGTAGCGGGGGCTAGCACAGATACGCAGTATTTT.

V usage is TRBV6-1 and J usage is TRBJ1-5; D remains ambiguous. V gave up 4 bases and J gave up 0 bases, with 13 bases separating them. The germline V gene has CDR1 MNHNS and CDR2 SASEGT. The CDR3 is made up of 16 amino acids. CDR3 sequence: CASSAFRDSSNQPQHF. The CDR3, as DNA: TGTGCCAGCAGTGCATTCCGGGATTCTAGCAATCAGCCCCAGCATTTT.

J is TRBJ1-5 and V is TRBV2; a weak D match, TRBD1 (6 bases). V lost 8 bases, J lost 4 bases, and 15 bases lay in between. The germline V gene encodes CDR1 SNHLY and CDR2 FYNNEI. This CDR3 has 14 residues. The CDR3 here is CASGVGRGNQPQHF. The CDR3, as DNA: TGTGCCAGCGGGGTCGGGAGGGGGAATCAGCCCCAGCATTTT.

V usage is TRBV7-2 and J usage is TRBJ1-6; D is ambiguous. Germline CDR1 reads SGHTA; CDR2 reads FQGNSA. The CDR3 sequence is 15 residues long. V was clipped by 7 bases and J by 7 bases, with 17 bases between them. In DNA form, the CDR3 reads TGTGCCAGCACCCCCCGGTCCGGAGGGAATTCACCCCTCCACTTT. Encoded protein: CASTPRSGGNSPLHF.

The rearrangement joins TRBV6-5 to TRBJ1-2; possible D gene TRBD1, 5 bases. The germline CDR1 and CDR2 sequences are MNHEY and SVGAGI. V lost 4 bases to trimming and J lost 2 bases, with 11 bases between them. This CDR3 has 14 residues. CDR3 loop: CASSSPGGNYGYTF. The CDR3 bases are TGTGCCAGCAGTTCCCCCGGGGGGAACTATGGCTACACCTTC.

This sequence joins TRBV7-9 and TRBJ1-2; D possibly corresponds to TRBD1 (6 bases). Germline lookup yields CDR1 SEHNR and CDR2 FQNEAQ (reference sequence). CDR3 size: 15 residues. The V gene lost 3 bases and the J gene lost 8 bases, with 19 bases spanning the gap. This chain's CDR3 is CASSFTAGAAYGYTF. As DNA, the CDR3 is TGTGCCAGCAGCTTCACGGCGGGGGCCGCTTACGGCTACACCTTC.

The chain links TRBV4-2 to TRBJ1-5, with no clear D. Trimming removed 4 bases from V and 5 bases from J, with 15 bases in between. CDR3 length: 15 residues. Germline CDR1 LGHNA, CDR2 YNFKEQ. The CDR3 spells CASSPRLADHQPQHF. CDR3 nucleotide sequence: TGTGCCAGCAGCCCGCGGTTGGCAGACCATCAGCCCCAGCATTTT.

A few counts support this clone. The CDR3 here is CASRYGSVAFF. The CDR3 coding sequence is TGTGCCAGTAGGTACGGGTCAGTGGCTTTCTTT. The chain uses TRBV19 and TRBJ1-1, with D unresolved. CDR3 length: 11 residues. Germline loops: CDR1 LNHDA, CDR2 SQIVND (reference sequence). The V gene lost 6 bases and the J gene lost 11 bases, with 13 bases spanning the gap.

The V gene is TRBV9, the J gene TRBJ2-7; D unclear. Between the trimmed V and J ends, which lost 1 base and 5 bases, there was a span of 10 bases. CDR3 length: 13 residues. Germline V gene sequence: CDR1 SGDLS, CDR2 YYNGEE. CDR3: CASSVKENHEQYF. The CDR3 nucleotides read TGTGCCAGCAGCGTAAAAGAGAACCACGAGCAGTACTTC. The full variable domain, rest sourced from reference TRBV9 and TRBJ2-7, is DSGVTQTPKHLITATGQRVTLRCSPRSGDLSVYWYQQSLDQGLQFLIQYYNGEERAKGNILERFSAQQFPDLHSELNLSSLELGDSALYFCASSVKENHEQYFGPGTRLTVT.

The gene calls are TRBV30 and TRBJ1-6; 11 nucleotides match TRBD1. The V and J ends lost 4 bases and 7 bases, in that order; junction bases with no gene match: 6. The CDR3 contains 15 residues. Germline lookup yields CDR1 GTSNPN and CDR2 SVGIG (reference sequence). The CDR3 DNA reads TGTGCCTGGAATGTGGGACAGGGGGAAAATTCACCCCTCCACTTT. Protein product: CAWNVGQGENSPLHF.

This clone has a handful of counts. The CDR3 loop reads CASSFRDRGVEQYF. CDR3 bases: TGTGCCAGCAGCTTCAGAGACAGGGGTGTGGAGCAGTACTTC. The chain is built from TRBV7-8 and TRBJ2-7; 8 bases are a match to TRBD1. Germline CDR1 is SGHVS and CDR2 is FQNEAQ. CDR3 length equals 14 residues. Unmatched junction bases numbered 8, after V lost 3 bases and J lost 7 bases. Complete variable domain (other parts from reference TRBV7-8 and TRBJ2-7): GAGVSQSPRYKVAKRGQDVALRCDPISGHVSLFWYQQALGQGPEFLTYFQNEAQLDKSGLPSDRFFAERPEGSVSTLKIQRTQQEDSAVYLCASSFRDRGVEQYFGPGTRLTVT.

The J gene is TRBJ2-6, the V gene TRBV7-9, with a weak D call TRBD1 (5 bases). Trimming took off 0 bases at V and 3 bases at J, with 12 bases between the two ends. The CDR3 contains 17 residues. Per the germline V gene, CDR1 is SEHNR and CDR2 is FQNEAQ (reference sequence). The CDR3 loop is CASSLAGMGRGANVLTF. The CDR3 DNA reads as TGTGCCAGCAGCTTAGCGGGTATGGGGCGTGGGGCCAACGTCCTGACTTTC.

The chain uses TRBV1 and TRBJ2-3; the table's TRBD2 call for D was not verified on the DNA. TRBV1 is deemed a pseudogene. CDR3 length: 20 amino acids. The CDR3 DNA follows: TGCACCAGCAGCCAACAAGGGGTTAACCCGGGGGGCCCAAACACAGATACGCAGTATTTT. This translates into CTSSQQGVNPGGPNTDTQYF.

V and J are TRBV6-1 and TRBJ2-3, with D possibly TRBD1 on 5 matching bases. From germline, CDR1 is MNHNS and CDR2 SASEGT. V was cut by 1 base and J by 6 bases, with 11 bases left in between. The CDR3 has 14 amino acids. This CDR3 is CASSEDRIEDTQYF. The CDR3 nucleotides are TGTGCCAGCAGTGAAGACAGGATAGAGGATACGCAGTATTTT.

This chain connects TRBV9 to TRBJ1-3; D remains unclear. Looked up from germline, CDR1 is SGDLS and CDR2 is YYNGEE. V was trimmed by 0 bases and J by 9 bases, leaving 13 bases between them. The CDR3 sequence is 14 residues long. DNA of the CDR3: TGTGCCAGCAGCGTAGCGACCGGGTTGGGCACCATATATTTT. Encoded protein: CASSVATGLGTIYF. The full variable domain, in which reference TRBV9 and TRBJ1-3 provide the parts outside the CDR3, is DSGVTQTPKHLITATGQRVTLRCSPRSGDLSVYWYQQSLDQGLQFLIQYYNGEERAKGNILERFSAQQFPDLHSELNLSSLELGDSALYFCASSVATGLGTIYFGEGSWLTVV.

The CDR3 loop is CASSKPPDRGKNTGELFF. CDR3 in DNA: TGTGCCAGCAGCAAACCTCCTGACAGGGGGAAGAACACCGGGGAGCTGTTTTTT. The rearrangement links TRBV21-1 to TRBJ2-2; no DNA check was done on the table's D call, TRBD1. TRBV21-1 is termed a pseudogene. The CDR3 runs to 18 residues.

Here the CDR3 DNA reads TGTGCCAGCAGCCCGGGTAGCGGGAAGCGCTCCTACAATGAGCAGTTCTTC. It yields the protein CASSPGSGKRSYNEQFF. V and J are TRBV5-6 and TRBJ2-1, with 8 bases identical to TRBD2. The CDR3 runs to 17 residues. Germline values: CDR1 SGHDT, CDR2 YYEEEE. V lost 4 bases, J lost 0 bases, and 9 bases stayed unmatched.

The rearrangement links TRBV6-2 or TRBV6-3 to TRBJ2-3; 15 bases match TRBD2. This CDR3 has 17 amino acids. V shed 6 bases and J 8 bases; nucleotides not matched to a gene: 12. Looked up from germline, CDR1 is MNHEY and CDR2 is SVGEGT. DNA of the CDR3: TGTGCCAGCAGCCGGACTAGCGGGGGGGTTATCGAAGGTACGCAGTATTTT. Translating it yields CASSRTSGGVIEGTQYF.

This rearrangement joins TRBV19 to TRBJ1-3; TRBD1 is a possible D gene (5 bases). This CDR3 has 14 residues. The germline V gene encodes CDR1 LNHDA and CDR2 SQIVND (reference sequence). The V end was cut by 4 bases, the J end by 0 bases, with 7 bases between. As DNA, the CDR3 is TGTGCCAGTAGTAACAGGTTCTCTGGAAACACCATATATTTT. Translation gives CASSNRFSGNTIYF.